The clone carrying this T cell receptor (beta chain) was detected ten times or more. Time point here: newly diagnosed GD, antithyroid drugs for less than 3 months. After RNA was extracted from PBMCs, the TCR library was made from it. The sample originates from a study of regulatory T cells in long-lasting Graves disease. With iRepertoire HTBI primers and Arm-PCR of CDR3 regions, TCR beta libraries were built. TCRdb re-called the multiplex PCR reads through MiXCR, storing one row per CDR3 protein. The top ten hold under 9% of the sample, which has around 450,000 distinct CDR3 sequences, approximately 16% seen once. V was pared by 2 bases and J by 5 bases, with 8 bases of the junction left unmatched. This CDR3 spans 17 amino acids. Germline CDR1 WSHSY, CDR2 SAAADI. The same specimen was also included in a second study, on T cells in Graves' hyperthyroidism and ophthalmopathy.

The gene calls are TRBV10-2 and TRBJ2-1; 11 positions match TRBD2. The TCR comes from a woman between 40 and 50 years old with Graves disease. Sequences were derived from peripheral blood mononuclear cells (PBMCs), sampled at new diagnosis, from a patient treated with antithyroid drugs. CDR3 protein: CASSEARLAGINNEQFF. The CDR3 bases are TGCGCCAGCAGTGAGGCGAGACTAGCGGGGATTAACAATGAGCAGTTCTTC.